The 15 T cell receptor beta chains below all came from one sample that was sequenced in a study of a mutant IDH1 vaccine in newly diagnosed glioma. The data were produced by immunoSEQ multiplex PCR, yet TCRdb's version contains in-frame clones alone and is incomplete. Among 98,000 or so clones listed, about 90% were seen once. The sample's time point: baseline, week 1 (first vaccination visit). Stated treatment: pre-vaccination baseline after standard-of-care therapy. The sample consisted of PBMCs, taken from a glioma patient treated with radiotherapy, temozolomide or both. Receptors were obtained from a woman aged 45 to 65 with glioma.

V and J are TRBV27 and TRBJ2-2; D call uncertain. CDR3 size: 16 residues. V was cut by 1 base and J by 0 bases, with 9 bases left in between. Per the germline V gene, CDR1 is MNHEY and CDR2 is SMNVEV (reference sequence). DNA for the CDR3: TGTGCCAGCAGTTTATATGGCTGGACGAACACCGGGGAGCTGTTTTTT. Translating it yields CASSLYGWTNTGELFF.

The genes are TRBV19 and TRBJ2-1; 8 positions agree with TRBD2. The germline gives CDR1 LNHDA, CDR2 SQIVND (reference sequence). Unmatched junction bases numbered 8, after V lost 1 base and J lost 9 bases. The CDR3 totals 15 residues. Here the CDR3 DNA reads TGTGCCAGTAGTATAGGCGGGACTAGTTATCTTGAGCAGTTCTTC. This codes for CASSIGGTSYLEQFF. Full variable domain (outside the CDR3, taken from reference TRBV19 and TRBJ2-1): DGGITQSPKYLFRKEGQNVTLSCEQNLNHDAMYWYRQDPGQGLRLIYYSQIVNDFQKGDIAEGYSVSREKKESFPLTVTSAQKNPTAFYLCASSIGGTSYLEQFFGPGTRLTVL.

This clone was detected once. V and J are TRBV9 and TRBJ2-1; 8 positions match TRBD2. V gave up 0 bases and J gave up 6 bases; unmatched junction bases: 2. From germline, CDR1 is SGDLS and CDR2 YYNGEE. The CDR3 consists of 14 residues. CDR3 sequence: CASSVDGRANEQFF. The DNA of the CDR3 is TGTGCCAGCAGCGTAGACGGGAGGGCCAATGAGCAGTTCTTC.

The V call is TRBV19, the J call TRBJ1-5; D perhaps matches TRBD1 (6 bases). CDR3 length: 16 residues. With 6 bases removed from V and 1 base from J, the gap between germline ends came to 16 bases. Looked up from germline, CDR1 is LNHDA and CDR2 is SQIVND (reference sequence). The CDR3 DNA is TGTGCCAGTAGGGGGCAGGGGATCGGGAGCAATCAGCCCCAGCATTTT. This sequence encodes CASRGQGIGSNQPQHF.

For the CDR3, the DNA is TGTGCCAGCAGTTTGGGTGGGAGGTCCAATGAGCAGTTCTTC. Translation: CASSLGGRSNEQFF. The rearrangement joins TRBV27 to TRBJ2-1, with D tentatively TRBD2 (6 bases). From germline, CDR1 is MNHEY and CDR2 SMNVEV (reference sequence). Trimming cost V 3 bases and J 6 bases, with 12 bases left between them. This CDR3 has 14 amino acids.

The rearrangement uses TRBV9 and TRBJ2-1; possibly TRBD2 for D (6 bases). Germline CDR1 SGDLS, CDR2 YYNGEE. The CDR3 has 15 residues. With 0 bases removed from V and 6 bases from J, the gap between germline ends came to 13 bases. CDR3 nucleotide sequence: TGTGCCAGCAGCGTAGATGGGGGACTCCTCAATGAGCAGTTCTTC. Translated, it gives CASSVDGGLLNEQFF.

The rearrangement joins TRBV27 to TRBJ2-1; D is uncertain. The CDR3 sequence is 15 residues long. V gave up 0 bases and J gave up 4 bases, with 10 bases separating them. Germline loops: CDR1 MNHEY, CDR2 SMNVEV (reference sequence). CDR3 nucleotide sequence: TGTGCCAGCAGTTTATCGGCCCCCGGGTACAATGAGCAGTTCTTC. It encodes CASSLSAPGYNEQFF.

The chain employs TRBV6-1 and TRBJ1-2; D not certain. The CDR3 length is 12 residues. V lost 1 base and J lost 3, with 3 bases in between. Germline CDR1 and CDR2: MNHNS and SASEGT. CDR3 bases: TGTGCCAGCAGTGAAGGGGACTATGGCTACACCTTC. Amino acids: CASSEGDYGYTF.

This chain uses TRBV5-6 with TRBJ2-7, with D possibly matching TRBD1 (6 bases). Trimming took off 1 base at V and 7 bases at J, with 18 bases between the two ends. The CDR3 consists of 15 residues. The germline gives CDR1 SGHDT, CDR2 YYEEEE. CDR3 sequence (DNA): TGTGCCAGCAGCTTGAGGCCAGGGGCGCCCAGGGAGCAGTACTTC. Protein product: CASSLRPGAPREQYF.

The chain has TRBV19 and TRBJ2-5; TRBD1 agrees at 9 bases. There are 13 residues in the CDR3. J gave up 5 bases and V 5 bases, and 3 bases lay outside the gene matches. CDR1 and CDR2 (germline): LNHDA, SQIVND (reference sequence). The CDR3 region is CASSSDRGETQYF. CDR3 DNA sequence: TGTGCCAGTAGTTCCGACAGGGGGGAGACCCAGTACTTC.

The chain joins TRBV27 to TRBJ2-1; D not resolved. The CDR3 runs to 11 residues. V lost 2 bases and J lost 7, with 3 bases in between. In germline, CDR1 is MNHEY, CDR2 SMNVEV (reference sequence). CDR3 nucleotide sequence: TGTGCCAGCAGTTTAAGGAATGAGCAGTTCTTC. Translated, it gives CASSLRNEQFF.

J is TRBJ2-2 and V is TRBV11-3; no clear D. The germline V gene has CDR1 SGHNT and CDR2 YENEEA. This CDR3 is built from 13 residues. Trimming stripped 3 bases from V and 5 bases from J, with 7 bases between. The CDR3 region has the DNA TGTGCCAGCAGCTTTATGTCAACCGGGGAGCTGTTTTTT. Residues: CASSFMSTGELFF.

The chain couples TRBV13 to TRBJ2-7; TRBD1 aligns across 9 bases. The CDR3 sequence is 15 residues long. Germline V gives CDR1 PRHDT, CDR2 FYEKMQ (reference sequence). Unmatched junction bases numbered 12, after V lost 5 bases and J lost 7 bases. In nucleotides, the CDR3 is TGTGCCAGCAGCCTCTCCGGGACAGGGTTAGGTGAGCAGTACTTC. It yields the protein CASSLSGTGLGEQYF.

The CDR3 here is CASSSFPRREQYF. In nucleotides, the CDR3 is TGTGCCAGCAGCTCTTTCCCCCGTCGGGAGCAGTACTTC. V and J are TRBV13 and TRBJ2-7; no firm D call. V gave up 4 bases and J gave up 7 bases, with 14 bases separating them. Germline V gene sequence: CDR1 PRHDT, CDR2 FYEKMQ (reference sequence). This CDR3 contains 13 residues. Full variable domain (rest looked up from reference TRBV13 and TRBJ2-7): AAGVIQSPRHLIKEKRETATLKCYPIPRHDTVYWYQQGPGQDPQFLISFYEKMQSDKGSIPDRFSAQQFSDYHSELNMSSLELGDSALYFCASSSFPRREQYFGPGTRLTVT.

The chain couples TRBV7-2 to TRBJ1-1, with 7 bases that match TRBD1. Germline assignment: CDR1 SGHTA and CDR2 FQGNSA. V gave up 10 bases and J gave up 3 bases; unmatched junction bases: 11. The CDR3 extends over 14 amino acids. This chain's CDR3 is CAIRKGAMDTEAFF. Written as DNA, the CDR3 is TGTGCCATCAGGAAGGGGGCAATGGACACTGAAGCTTTCTTT.